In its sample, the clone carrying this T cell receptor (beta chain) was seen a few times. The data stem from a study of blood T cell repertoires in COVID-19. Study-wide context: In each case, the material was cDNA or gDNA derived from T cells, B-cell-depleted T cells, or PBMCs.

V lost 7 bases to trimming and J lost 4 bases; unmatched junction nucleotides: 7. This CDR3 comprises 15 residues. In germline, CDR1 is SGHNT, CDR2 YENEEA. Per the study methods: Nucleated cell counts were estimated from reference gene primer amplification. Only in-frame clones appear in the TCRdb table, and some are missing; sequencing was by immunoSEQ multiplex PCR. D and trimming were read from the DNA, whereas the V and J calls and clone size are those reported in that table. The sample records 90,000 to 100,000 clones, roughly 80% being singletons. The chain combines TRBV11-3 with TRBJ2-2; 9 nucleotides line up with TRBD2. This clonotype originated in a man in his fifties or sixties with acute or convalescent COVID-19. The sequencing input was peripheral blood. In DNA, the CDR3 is TGTGCCAGCATCCTCGTAGCGGGGGCCACCGGGGAGCTGTTTTTT. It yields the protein CASILVAGATGELFF. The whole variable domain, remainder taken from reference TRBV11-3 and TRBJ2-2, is EAGVVQSPRYKIIEKKQPVAFWCNPISGHNTLYWYLQNLGQGPELLIRYENEEAVDDSQLPKDRFSAERLKGVDSTLKIQPAELGDSAVYLCASILVAGATGELFFGEGSRLTVL.